Each of the 23 T cell receptor beta chains below was sequenced from the same sample in a study of shared clonotypes between healthy human individuals. Sequencing was performed with immunoSEQ multiplex PCR; in TCRdb, only in-frame clones are kept and a portion is missing. This table holds hundreds of thousands of clones, about three quarters found once. Sequenced sample: memory CD4+ T cells sorted from blood. The subset denotes: CD45RA-negative fraction. The receptors were gathered from a woman under 40 in good health.

This chain uses TRBV6-6 with TRBJ1-6, with unresolved D. CDR1 and CDR2 (germline): MNHNY, SVGAGI (reference sequence). This CDR3 has 14 amino acids. V lost 2 bases to trimming and J lost 8 bases, with 10 bases between them. The CDR3 here is CASSYEGLDSPLHF. The CDR3 region has the DNA TGTGCCAGCAGTTACGAGGGTTTGGATTCACCCCTCCACTTT.

This chain links TRBV9 with TRBJ2-1, with TRBD2 matching 10 bases. CDR1 is SGDLS and CDR2 is YYNGEE in the germline V gene. The J segment lost 9 bases and the V segment lost 2 bases, leaving 8 bases of the junction unmatched. The CDR3 extends over 15 amino acids. The CDR3 sequence: CASSVGLAGVGEQFF. The CDR3 region has the DNA TGTGCCAGCAGCGTTGGTCTAGCGGGAGTTGGTGAGCAGTTCTTC.

About this clone itself: Additional DNA sequences in this sample encode the identical CDR3. V and J are TRBV7-2 and TRBJ2-7; 7 bases line up with TRBD2. Germline V gene lookup returns CDR1 SGHTA and CDR2 FQGNSA. Trimming took 2 bases from V and 4 from J; bases not matched to a gene: 5. This CDR3 contains 14 residues. The CDR3 loop is CASSLSRGSYEQYF. The CDR3 bases are TGTGCCAGCAGCTTATCACGCGGGAGTTACGAGCAGTACTTC. Complete variable domain (other parts from reference TRBV7-2 and TRBJ2-7): GAGVSQSPSNKVTEKGKDVELRCDPISGHTALYWYRQSLGQGLEFLIYFQGNSAPDKSGLPSDRFSAERTGGSVSTLTIQRTQQEDSAVYLCASSLSRGSYEQYFGPGTRLTVT.

The chain uses TRBV2 and TRBJ2-3, with D possibly being TRBD2 (5 bases). V gave up 3 bases and J gave up 5 bases, with 9 bases separating them. The CDR3 runs to 13 residues. Germline V gene lookup returns CDR1 SNHLY and CDR2 FYNNEI. CDR3 bases: TGTGCCAGCAGTGACGACGGGGTAGATACGCAGTATTTT. Protein sequence: CASSDDGVDTQYF.

The chain couples TRBV28 to TRBJ1-2; TRBD1 matches 9 bases. CDR1 and CDR2 (germline): MDHEN, SYDVKM. The CDR3 contains 14 residues. Trimming at V came to 6 bases and at J to 4 bases, leaving 6 bases not matched to a gene. The CDR3 coding sequence is TGTGCCAGCAGGGGGACAGGGAAGCTCTATGGCTACACCTTC. This translates into CASRGTGKLYGYTF.

Notes on this clone: Germline and junction disagree at one end, which may indicate a read error. The rearrangement links TRBV7-9 to TRBJ2-1; 10 bases map to TRBD2. The CDR3 extends over 14 amino acids. The germline V gene encodes CDR1 SEHNR and CDR2 FQNEAQ (reference sequence). CDR3 coding DNA: TGTGCCAGCAGCCTAGCGGGAGACTGGGATGAGCAGTTCTTC. Its translation is CASSLAGDWDEQFF.

The rearrangement uses TRBV11-2 and TRBJ2-7, with D possibly matching TRBD2 (5 bases). Germline CDR1 and CDR2: SGHAT and FQNNGV. The germline V and J ends were trimmed by 5 bases and 5 bases, with 16 bases remaining between them. This CDR3 is 14 amino acids long. The CDR3 spells CASSAPSGSDEQYF. CDR3 DNA sequence: TGTGCCAGCAGCGCACCCTCGGGGAGCGACGAGCAGTACTTC.

The gene calls are TRBV6-6 and TRBJ2-7, with D hard to call. Germline V gives CDR1 MNHNY, CDR2 SVGAGI (reference sequence). V gave up 0 bases and J gave up 8 bases, with 11 bases separating them. The CDR3 spans 13 residues. The CDR3 is CASSYSKGRQQYF. DNA for the CDR3: TGTGCCAGCAGTTACTCGAAAGGGCGCCAGCAGTACTTC.

This clone was seen a few times. This rearrangement joins TRBV9 to TRBJ2-5; 7 bases line up with TRBD1. The CDR3 runs 15 residues. Germline loops: CDR1 SGDLS, CDR2 YYNGEE. V shed 3 bases, J shed 1 base, and the junction held 6 bases outside the gene matches. The CDR3 DNA reads as TGTGCCAGCAGCGGATCGACAGGGCGCCAAGAGACCCAGTACTTC. Encoded protein: CASSGSTGRQETQYF. Together with reference TRBV9 and TRBJ2-5, the CDR3 gives the full variable domain: DSGVTQTPKHLITATGQRVTLRCSPRSGDLSVYWYQQSLDQGLQFLIQYYNGEERAKGNILERFSAQQFPDLHSELNLSSLELGDSALYFCASSGSTGRQETQYFGPGTRLLVL.

The chain employs TRBV6-1 and TRBJ2-1; 10 nucleotides match TRBD2. The CDR3 is 15 amino acids. From germline, CDR1 is MNHNS and CDR2 SASEGT. With 6 bases clipped from V and 9 bases from J, the junction kept 11 bases outside the gene matches. The CDR3 nucleotides read TGTGCCAGCAGCGGATCCCTAGCGGGAGAGAGTGAGCAGTTCTTC. Its translation is CASSGSLAGESEQFF.

The CDR3 sequence: CASSPGGFGETQYF. DNA for the CDR3: TGTGCCAGCTCACCGGGGGGTTTTGGAGAGACCCAGTACTTC. The chain carries TRBV18 and TRBJ2-5, with a tentative D call TRBD2 (6 bases). This CDR3 has 14 residues. Germline lookup yields CDR1 KGHSH and CDR2 LQKENI. V was shortened by 3 bases and J by 4 bases, with 12 bases between the two germline ends.

The chain couples TRBV2 to TRBJ1-1; no clear D gene. The V gene lost 7 bases and the J gene lost 2 bases, with 17 bases spanning the gap. The CDR3 is made up of 15 amino acids. Germline V gene lookup returns CDR1 SNHLY and CDR2 FYNNEI. The CDR3 spells CASKYDIAGNTEAFF. The CDR3 nucleotides are TGTGCCAGCAAATACGACATAGCAGGCAACACTGAAGCTTTCTTT.

The gene calls are TRBV2 and TRBJ2-6; D remains ambiguous. Trimming shortened V by 2 bases and J by 2 bases, and 7 bases separated the two germline ends. The CDR3 length is 15 residues. CDR1 SNHLY and CDR2 FYNNEI come from the germline V gene. In DNA, the CDR3 is TGTGCCAGCAGTGAAAGCGACCCTGGGGCCAACGTCCTGACTTTC. This encodes CASSESDPGANVLTF.

This chain joins TRBV11-2 and TRBJ2-7; the match to TRBD2 covers 8 bases. With 4 bases clipped from V and 3 bases from J, the junction kept 11 bases outside the gene matches. CDR3 length: 16 residues. CDR1 is SGHAT, CDR2 FQNNGV, per germline. CDR3 sequence reads: CASSYIAGGRIYEQYF. In nucleotides, the CDR3 is TGTGCCAGCAGCTATATAGCGGGCGGGAGGATCTACGAGCAGTACTTC.

This chain joins TRBV6-6 and TRBJ1-5, with D unclear. Germline CDR1 is MNHNY and CDR2 is SVGAGI (reference sequence). The CDR3 consists of 15 residues. V lost 6 bases to trimming and J lost 6 bases, with 18 bases between them. This CDR3 reads CASRGIRETGQPQHF. In nucleotides, the CDR3 is TGTGCCAGCAGGGGAATAAGGGAAACGGGTCAGCCCCAGCATTTT.

This sequence joins TRBV11-2 and TRBJ2-1, with D perhaps TRBD2 (5 bases). CDR3 length: 15 residues. Trimming left V 5 bases short and J 4 bases short, with 15 bases between. Germline loops: CDR1 SGHAT, CDR2 FQNNGV. In DNA form, the CDR3 reads TGTGCCAGCAGCACCAGGAGGAAGCCGTACAATGAGCAGTTCTTC. This codes for CASSTRRKPYNEQFF.

The chain uses TRBV15 and TRBJ1-4, with no clear D. The CDR3 spans 15 residues. V gave up 0 bases and J gave up 7 bases, with 12 bases separating them. The germline gives CDR1 LNHNV, CDR2 YYDKDF (reference sequence). The CDR3 DNA is TGTGCCACCAGCAGAGAGGCGTCAGAAGGTGAAAAACTGTTTTTT. This codes for CATSREASEGEKLFF.

About this clone itself: Other DNA sequences of this sample code for an identical CDR3. V and J are TRBV20-1 and TRBJ2-7, with D perhaps assigned TRBD1 or TRBD2 (5 bases each). CDR1 is DFQATT and CDR2 is SNEGSKA in the germline V gene (reference sequence). The CDR3 runs 11 residues. V dropped 4 bases and J dropped 5 bases, with 9 bases sitting between them. The CDR3 DNA reads as TGCAGTGCTAAAGGGGACCACGAGCAGTACTTC. This gives the protein CSAKGDHEQYF.

With respect to this clone: Since a far larger clone is one base different, this is likely a read error. Different DNA sequences within this sample yield the same CDR3. The chain uses TRBV6-1 and TRBJ1-1; D call uncertain. The CDR3 totals 13 residues. The V end was cut by 3 bases, the J end by 1 base, with 6 bases between. CDR1 is MNHNS, CDR2 SASEGT, per germline. DNA for the CDR3: TGTGCCAGCAGTGACCGGGAGAACACTGAAGCTTTCTTT. Its translation: CASSDRENTEAFF.

The CDR3 protein is CASSLFTGGENEQFF. The CDR3 region has the DNA TGCGCCAGCAGCTTGTTTACAGGGGGGGAAAATGAGCAGTTCTTC. The chain links TRBV5-1 to TRBJ2-1; possible D gene TRBD1, 8 bases. The CDR3 is 15 residues long. The V end was cut by 1 base, the J end by 7 bases, with 15 bases between. Germline CDR1 is SGHRS and CDR2 is YFSETQ.

This sequence joins TRBV5-1 and TRBJ2-6; a weak D match, TRBD1 (6 bases). Germline assignment: CDR1 SGHRS and CDR2 YFSETQ. The ends were cut back, 5 bases at V and 0 bases at J, with 12 bases in the middle. The CDR3 is made up of 16 amino acids. The CDR3 region is CASRDGRGSGANVLTF. In nucleotides, the CDR3 is TGCGCCAGCAGGGACGGCAGGGGCTCTGGGGCCAACGTCCTGACTTTC.

The chain combines TRBV19 with TRBJ2-7; D is undetermined. CDR1 and CDR2 from the germline V gene are LNHDA and SQIVND (reference sequence). The CDR3 runs to 16 residues. Trimming took off 5 bases at V and 0 bases at J, with 17 bases between the two ends. The CDR3 here is CASSPRSFEPSYEQYF. DNA of the CDR3: TGTGCCAGTAGTCCTCGATCATTCGAACCCTCCTACGAGCAGTACTTC.

This clone appeared a few times. The sample carries other DNA sequences with the same CDR3. This chain joins TRBV19 and TRBJ1-5; 9 nucleotides agree with TRBD1. Looked up from germline, CDR1 is LNHDA and CDR2 is SQIVND (reference sequence). Losses at the gene ends were 5 bases for V and 2 bases for J; bases not matched to a gene: 4. CDR3 length equals 15 residues. The CDR3 coding sequence is TGTGCCAGTAGTCCTGGGGACAGGGGCAATCAGCCCCAGCATTTT. As protein: CASSPGDRGNQPQHF.